This TCR beta chain stems from a study of somatic mutations in cytotoxic T cells in rheumatoid arthritis. Findings of the study overall: The authors did not adjust the slight TRBV07 underrepresentation in rheumatoid arthritis patients for multiple comparisons.

Data came from immunoSEQ multiplex PCR; TCRdb stores just in-frame clones and leaves some out. The table includes several thousand clones, just under 80% detected once. Comments on this clone: The antigen is unknown.

CD4+ cells and CD8+ cells were each obtained through positive magnetic bead selection, and their purity was assessed by flow cytometry. Deletions cut 4 bases from V and 5 bases from J, with 9 bases between. From germline, CDR1 is MNHEY and CDR2 SMNVEV (reference sequence). This CDR3 is built from 13 residues. The V call is TRBV27, the J call TRBJ2-1; D is uncertain. Sequenced: CD8+ T cells sorted from blood. The clonotype was recovered from an adult with rheumatoid arthritis. The DNA of the CDR3 is TGTGCCAGCAGTTGGAAGTATAACAATGAGCAGTTCTTC. It codes for CASSWKYNNEQFF.